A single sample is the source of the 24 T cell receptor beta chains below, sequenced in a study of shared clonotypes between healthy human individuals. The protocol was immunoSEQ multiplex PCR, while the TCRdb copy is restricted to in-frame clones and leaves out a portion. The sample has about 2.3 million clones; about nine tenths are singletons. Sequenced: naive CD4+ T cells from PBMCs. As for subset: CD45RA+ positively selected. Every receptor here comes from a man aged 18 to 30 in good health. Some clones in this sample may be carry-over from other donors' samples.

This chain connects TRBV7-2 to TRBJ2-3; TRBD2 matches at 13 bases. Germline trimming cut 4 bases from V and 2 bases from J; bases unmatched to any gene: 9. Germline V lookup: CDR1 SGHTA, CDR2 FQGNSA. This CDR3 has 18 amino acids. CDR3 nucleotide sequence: TGTGCCAGCAGCTCCACAGGGGGACTAGCGGGATCCACAGATACGCAGTATTTT. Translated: CASSSTGGLAGSTDTQYF.

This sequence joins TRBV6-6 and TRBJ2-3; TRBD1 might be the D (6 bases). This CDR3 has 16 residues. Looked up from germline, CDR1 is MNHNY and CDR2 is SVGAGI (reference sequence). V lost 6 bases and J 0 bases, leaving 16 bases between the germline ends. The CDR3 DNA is TGTGCCAGCAGGGCGATACAGGGTTCTAGCACAGATACGCAGTATTTT. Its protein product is CASRAIQGSSTDTQYF.

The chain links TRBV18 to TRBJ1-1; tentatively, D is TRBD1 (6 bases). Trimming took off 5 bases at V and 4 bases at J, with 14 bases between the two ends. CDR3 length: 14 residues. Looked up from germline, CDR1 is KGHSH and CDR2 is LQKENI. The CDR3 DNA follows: TGTGCCAGCTCAGTGACAGGAAGCCTCACTGAAGCTTTCTTT. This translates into CASSVTGSLTEAFF. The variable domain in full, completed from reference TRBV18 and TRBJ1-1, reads NAGVMQNPRHLVRRRGQEARLRCSPMKGHSHVYWYRQLPEEGLKFMVYLQKENIIDESGMPKERFSAEFPKEGPSILRIQQVVRGDSAAYFCASSVTGSLTEAFFGQGTRLTVV.

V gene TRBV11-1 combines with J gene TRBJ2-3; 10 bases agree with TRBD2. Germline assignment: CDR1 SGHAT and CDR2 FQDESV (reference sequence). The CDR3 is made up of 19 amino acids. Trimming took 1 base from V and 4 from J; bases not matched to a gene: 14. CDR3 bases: TGTGCCAGCAGCTTAGAGTATCCGGCTAGCGGGAGAATGGCAGATACGCAGTATTTT. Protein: CASSLEYPASGRMADTQYF.

The CDR3 is CASSQDPRERATNEKLFF. CDR3 DNA sequence: TGTGCCAGCAGCCAAGATCCCAGGGAAAGGGCAACTAATGAAAAACTGTTTTTT. The chain couples TRBV4-2 to TRBJ1-4; a weak D match, TRBD1 (5 bases). V was clipped by 0 bases and J by 0 bases, with 14 bases between them. This CDR3 has 18 amino acids. Germline V gene lookup returns CDR1 LGHNA and CDR2 YNFKEQ.

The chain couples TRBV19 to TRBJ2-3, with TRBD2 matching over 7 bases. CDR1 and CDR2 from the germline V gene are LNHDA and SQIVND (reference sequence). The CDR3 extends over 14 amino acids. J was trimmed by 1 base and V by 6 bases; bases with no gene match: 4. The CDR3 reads CASRKRDGTDTQYF. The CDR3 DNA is TGTGCCAGTAGAAAGCGGGACGGCACAGATACGCAGTATTTT.

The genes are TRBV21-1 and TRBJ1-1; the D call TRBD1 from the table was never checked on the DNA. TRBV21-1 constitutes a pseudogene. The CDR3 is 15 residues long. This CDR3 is CASSKGGRGRTEAFF. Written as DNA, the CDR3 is TGTGCCAGCAGCAAAGGCGGCAGGGGGAGGACTGAAGCTTTCTTT.

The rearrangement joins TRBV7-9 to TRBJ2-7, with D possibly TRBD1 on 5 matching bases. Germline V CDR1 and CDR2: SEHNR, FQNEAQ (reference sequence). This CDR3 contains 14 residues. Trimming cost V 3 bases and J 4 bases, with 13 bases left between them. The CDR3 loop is CASSLGRTPYEQYF. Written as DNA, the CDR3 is TGTGCCAGCAGCTTGGGGCGGACACCTTACGAGCAGTACTTC. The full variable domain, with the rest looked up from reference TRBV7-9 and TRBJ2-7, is DTGVSQNPRHKITKRGQNVTFRCDPISEHNRLYWYRQTLGQGPEFLTYFQNEAQLEKSRLLSDRFSAERPKGSFSTLEIQRTEQGDSAMYLCASSLGRTPYEQYFGPGTRLTVT.

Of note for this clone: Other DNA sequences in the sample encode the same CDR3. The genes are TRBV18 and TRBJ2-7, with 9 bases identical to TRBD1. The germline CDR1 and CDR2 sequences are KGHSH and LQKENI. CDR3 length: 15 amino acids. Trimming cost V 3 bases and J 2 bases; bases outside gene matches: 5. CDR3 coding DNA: TGTGCCAGCTCACCCCGGGACAGGGCGGCCTACGAGCAGTACTTC. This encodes CASSPRDRAAYEQYF.

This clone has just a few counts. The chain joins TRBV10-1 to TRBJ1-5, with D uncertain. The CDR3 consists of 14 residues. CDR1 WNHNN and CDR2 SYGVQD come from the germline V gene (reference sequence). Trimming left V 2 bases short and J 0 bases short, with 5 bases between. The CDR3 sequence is CASSEGNSNQPQHF. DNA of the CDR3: TGCGCCAGCAGTGAGGGGAATAGCAATCAGCCCCAGCATTTT.

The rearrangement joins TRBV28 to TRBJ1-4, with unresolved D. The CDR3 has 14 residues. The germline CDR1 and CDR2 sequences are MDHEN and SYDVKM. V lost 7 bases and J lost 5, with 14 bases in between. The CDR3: CASTTGTLNEKLFF. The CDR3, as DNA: TGTGCCAGCACCACTGGAACCCTGAATGAAAAACTGTTTTTT.

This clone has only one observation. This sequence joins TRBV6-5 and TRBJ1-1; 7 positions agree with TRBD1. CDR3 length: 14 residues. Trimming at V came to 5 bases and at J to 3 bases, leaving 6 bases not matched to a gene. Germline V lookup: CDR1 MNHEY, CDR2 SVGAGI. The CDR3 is CASSGPGGDTEAFF. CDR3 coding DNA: TGTGCCAGCAGTGGCCCAGGGGGTGACACTGAAGCTTTCTTT.

CDR3 loop: CASSKAKLETGTPTATDTQYF. CDR3 bases: TGTGCCAGCAGCAAAGCTAAGCTCGAGACAGGGACCCCCACCGCCACAGATACGCAGTATTTT. The rearrangement joins TRBV21-1 to TRBJ2-3; the D call TRBD1 from the table was never checked on the DNA. TRBV21-1 is a pseudogene locus. CDR3 size: 21 residues.

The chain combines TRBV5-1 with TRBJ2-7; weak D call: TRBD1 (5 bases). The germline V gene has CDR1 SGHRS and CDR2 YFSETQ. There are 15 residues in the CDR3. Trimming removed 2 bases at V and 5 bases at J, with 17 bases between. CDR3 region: CASSFLSGSPNEQYF. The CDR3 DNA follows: TGCGCCAGCAGCTTTTTGTCAGGGTCCCCTAACGAGCAGTACTTC. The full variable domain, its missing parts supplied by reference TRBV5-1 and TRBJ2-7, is KAGVTQTPRYLIKTRGQQVTLSCSPISGHRSVSWYQQTPGQGLQFLFEYFSETQRNKGNFPGRFSGRQFSNSRSEMNVSTLELGDSALYLCASSFLSGSPNEQYFGPGTRLTVT.

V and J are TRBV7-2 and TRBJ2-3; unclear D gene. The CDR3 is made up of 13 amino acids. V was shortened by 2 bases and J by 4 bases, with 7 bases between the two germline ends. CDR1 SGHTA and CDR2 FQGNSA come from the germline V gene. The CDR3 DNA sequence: TGTGCCAGCAGCTTACCTGGGGCAGATACGCAGTATTTT. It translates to CASSLPGADTQYF.

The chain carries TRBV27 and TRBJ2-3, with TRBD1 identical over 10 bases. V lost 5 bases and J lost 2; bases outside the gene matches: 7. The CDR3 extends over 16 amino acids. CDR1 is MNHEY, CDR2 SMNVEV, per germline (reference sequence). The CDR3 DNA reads TGTGCCAGCAGTCGCGGGACAGGGGCCGTCACAGATACGCAGTATTTT. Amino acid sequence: CASSRGTGAVTDTQYF.

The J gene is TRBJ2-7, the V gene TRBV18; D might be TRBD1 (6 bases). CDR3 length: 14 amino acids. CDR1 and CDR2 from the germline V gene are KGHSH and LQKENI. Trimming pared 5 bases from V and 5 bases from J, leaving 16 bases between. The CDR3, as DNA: TGTGCCAGCTCAACTTTGGGGGCCCTGGACGAGCAGTACTTC. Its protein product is CASSTLGALDEQYF.

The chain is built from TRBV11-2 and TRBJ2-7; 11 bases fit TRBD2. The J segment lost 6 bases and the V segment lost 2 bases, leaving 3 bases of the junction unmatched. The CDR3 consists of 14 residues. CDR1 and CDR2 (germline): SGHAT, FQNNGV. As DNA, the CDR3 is TGTGCCAGCAGCTTACTAGCGGGAGGTTTCGAGCAGTACTTC. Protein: CASSLLAGGFEQYF.

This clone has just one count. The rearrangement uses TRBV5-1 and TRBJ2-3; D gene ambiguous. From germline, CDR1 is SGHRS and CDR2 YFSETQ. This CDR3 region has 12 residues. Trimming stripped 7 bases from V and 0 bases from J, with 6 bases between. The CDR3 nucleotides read TGCGCCAGCGGTGCTAGCACAGATACGCAGTATTTT. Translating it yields CASGASTDTQYF. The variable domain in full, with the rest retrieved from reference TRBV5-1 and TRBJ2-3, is KAGVTQTPRYLIKTRGQQVTLSCSPISGHRSVSWYQQTPGQGLQFLFEYFSETQRNKGNFPGRFSGRQFSNSRSEMNVSTLELGDSALYLCASGASTDTQYFGPGTRLTVL.

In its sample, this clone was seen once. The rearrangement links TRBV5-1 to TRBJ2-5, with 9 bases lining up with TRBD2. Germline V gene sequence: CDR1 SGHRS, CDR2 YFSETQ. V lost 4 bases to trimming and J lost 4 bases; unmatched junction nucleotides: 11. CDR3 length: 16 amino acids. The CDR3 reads CASSEEPGTSRETQYF. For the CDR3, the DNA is TGCGCCAGCAGCGAAGAGCCCGGGACTAGCAGAGAGACCCAGTACTTC.

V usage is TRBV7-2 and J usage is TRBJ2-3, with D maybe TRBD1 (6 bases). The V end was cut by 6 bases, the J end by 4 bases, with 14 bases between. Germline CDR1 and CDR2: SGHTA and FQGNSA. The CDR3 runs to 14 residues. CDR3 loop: CASRMGAASDTQYF. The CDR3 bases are TGTGCCAGCAGGATGGGGGCCGCCTCAGATACGCAGTATTTT.

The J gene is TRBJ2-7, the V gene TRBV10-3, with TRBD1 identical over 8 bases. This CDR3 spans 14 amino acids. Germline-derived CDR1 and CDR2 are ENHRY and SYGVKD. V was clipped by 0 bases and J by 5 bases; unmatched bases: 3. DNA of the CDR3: TGTGCCATCAGTGAGTCGACAGGGGAGGACGAGCAGTACTTC. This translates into CAISESTGEDEQYF.

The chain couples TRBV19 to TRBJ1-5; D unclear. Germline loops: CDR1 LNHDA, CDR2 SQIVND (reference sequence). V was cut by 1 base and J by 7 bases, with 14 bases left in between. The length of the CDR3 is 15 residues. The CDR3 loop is CASSIGRQAMQPQHF. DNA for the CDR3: TGTGCCAGTAGTATAGGTCGGCAGGCTATGCAGCCCCAGCATTTT.

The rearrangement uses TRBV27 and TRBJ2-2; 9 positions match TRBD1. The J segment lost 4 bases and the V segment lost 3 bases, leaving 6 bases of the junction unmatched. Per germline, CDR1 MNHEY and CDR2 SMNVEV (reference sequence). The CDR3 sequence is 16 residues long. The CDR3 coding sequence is TGTGCCAGCAGTTTTCGGGACAGGGCAGGCACCGGGGAGCTGTTTTTT. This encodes CASSFRDRAGTGELFF.